The T cell receptor (beta chain) under discussion was sequenced for a study of cytomegalovirus exposure and HLA in healthy donors. Whole-study results and caveats: Investigators reported approximately 170 TCR beta chains as tied to cytomegalovirus. When a later analysis was performed, an Asian-associated ancestry cluster reportedly had fewer N-insertions than the approximately 690-donor mean. Presence/absence analyses assumed roughly uniform sequencing depth across donors, which may not hold. The likely origin of a cluster of highly shared sequence variants was a sequencing artifact.

The PCR made use of 60 Vbeta and 13 Jbeta primers. Assay: immunoSEQ multiplex PCR; the TCRdb copy retains only in-frame clones and omits some. The sample has about 160,000 clones; around 84% are singletons. This clone was picked up one time. Its matching antigen is unknown. The source is a male donor in good health and CMV-seropositive. Specimen: PBMCs.

The CDR3 loop reads CASSLGQTNEKLFF. DNA of the CDR3: TGCGCCAGCAGCTTAGGACAGACAAATGAAAAACTGTTTTTT. The chain links TRBV5-1 to TRBJ1-4, with TRBD1 as a possible D gene (6 bases). CDR3 size: 14 residues. Germline V CDR1 and CDR2: SGHRS, YFSETQ. V gave up 2 bases and J gave up 5 bases, with 10 bases separating them.